In this sample, the clone carrying this T cell receptor beta chain turned up many times. The data were obtained in a study of neurological immune-mediated disorders. 5'RACE with 10-nucleotide random UMIs generated the cDNA. MiXCR, run by TCRdb on the 5' RACE reads, gives a single entry per CDR3 protein. The sample lists nearly 30,000 distinct CDR3 sequences, 16% seen once, with 4.5% to 5% in the top ten. Specified time point: technical triplicate 3. There were 1 million CD4+ or CD8+ T cells used in the sorted libraries. The CDR3 has 16 amino acids. Germline CDR1 reads LGHDT; CDR2 reads YNNKEL (reference sequence). The V gene lost 3 bases and the J gene lost 2 bases, with 14 bases spanning the gap.

The sequencing input was CD4+ T cells from blood. The chain carries TRBV3-1 and TRBJ2-4; TRBD2 is a possible D gene (6 bases). The origin of this receptor is a female donor with HTLV-1-associated myelopathy (HAM/TSP). CDR3 loop: CASSHQRRASKNIQYF. CDR3 DNA: TGTGCCAGCAGCCACCAACGGAGGGCGTCCAAAAACATTCAGTACTTC.